This entry is about one TCR beta chain. The data originate from a study of PD-L1 blockade in urothelial cancer. The CDR3 totals 14 residues. With 5 bases removed from V and 6 bases from J, the gap between germline ends came to 16 bases. CDR1 and CDR2 (germline): SGHNT, YENEEA. Sequenced by immunoSEQ multiplex PCR; TCRdb stores in-frame clones only, minus some. The sample contains 50,000 or so clones, 60% to 80% of which appear only once. This chain joins TRBV11-3 and TRBJ1-1, with D possibly being TRBD1 (5 bases). This clonotype originated in a man aged 65 to 79 with urothelial cancer. The sample here was PBMCs, taken around atezolizumab (anti-PD-L1) treatment. The CDR3 reads CASSLQGQGSEAFF. CDR3 coding DNA: TGTGCCAGCAGCCTCCAGGGCCAGGGTTCTGAAGCTTTCTTT.